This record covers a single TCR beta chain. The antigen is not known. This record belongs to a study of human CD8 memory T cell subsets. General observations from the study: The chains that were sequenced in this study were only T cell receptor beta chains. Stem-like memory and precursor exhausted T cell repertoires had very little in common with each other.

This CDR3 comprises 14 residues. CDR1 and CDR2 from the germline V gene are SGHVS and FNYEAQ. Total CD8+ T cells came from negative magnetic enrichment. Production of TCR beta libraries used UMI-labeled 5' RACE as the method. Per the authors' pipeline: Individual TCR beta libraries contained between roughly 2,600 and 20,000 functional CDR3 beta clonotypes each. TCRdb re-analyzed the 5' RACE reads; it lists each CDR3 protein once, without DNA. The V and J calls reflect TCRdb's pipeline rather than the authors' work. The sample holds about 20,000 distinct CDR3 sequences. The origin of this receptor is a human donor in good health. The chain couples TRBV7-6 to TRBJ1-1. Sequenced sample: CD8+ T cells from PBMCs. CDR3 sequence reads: CASSLSTVNTEAFF.